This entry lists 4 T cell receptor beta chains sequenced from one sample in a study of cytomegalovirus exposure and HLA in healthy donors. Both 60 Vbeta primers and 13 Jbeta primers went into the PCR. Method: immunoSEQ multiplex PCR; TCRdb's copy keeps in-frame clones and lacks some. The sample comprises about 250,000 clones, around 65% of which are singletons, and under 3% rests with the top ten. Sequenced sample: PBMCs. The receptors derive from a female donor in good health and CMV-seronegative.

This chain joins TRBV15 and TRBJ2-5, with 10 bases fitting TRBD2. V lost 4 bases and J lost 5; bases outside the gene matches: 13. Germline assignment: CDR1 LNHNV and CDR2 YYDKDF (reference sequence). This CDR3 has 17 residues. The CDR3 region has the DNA TGTGCCACCAGCATAAGTAGGATGAGCGGGAGGGAGGAGACCCAGTACTTC. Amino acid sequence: CATSISRMSGREETQYF. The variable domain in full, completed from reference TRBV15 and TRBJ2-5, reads DAMVIQNPRYQVTQFGKPVTLSCSQTLNHNVMYWYQQKSSQAPKLLFHYYDKDFNNEADTPDNFQSRRPNTSFCFLDIRSPGLGDTAMYLCATSISRMSGREETQYFGPGTRLLVL.

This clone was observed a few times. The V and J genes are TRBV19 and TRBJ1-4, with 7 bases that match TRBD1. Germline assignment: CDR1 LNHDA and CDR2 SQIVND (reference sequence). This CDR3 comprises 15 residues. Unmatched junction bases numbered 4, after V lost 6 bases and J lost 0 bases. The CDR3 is CASSSGTATNEKLFF. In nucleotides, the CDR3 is TGTGCCAGTAGCTCCGGGACAGCAACTAATGAAAAACTGTTTTTT.

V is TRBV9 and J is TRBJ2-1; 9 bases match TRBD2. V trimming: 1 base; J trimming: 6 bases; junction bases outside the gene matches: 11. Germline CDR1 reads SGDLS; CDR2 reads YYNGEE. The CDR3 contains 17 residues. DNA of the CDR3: TGTGCCAGCAGCGTAAGAGGTAGCGGGAGATCGGGCAATGAGCAGTTCTTC. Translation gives CASSVRGSGRSGNEQFF.

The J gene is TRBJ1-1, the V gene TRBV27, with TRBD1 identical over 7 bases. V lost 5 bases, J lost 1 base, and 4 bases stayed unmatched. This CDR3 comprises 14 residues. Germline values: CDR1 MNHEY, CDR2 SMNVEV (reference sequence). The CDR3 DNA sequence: TGTGCCAGCAGTCACAGGGGTCGGAACACTGAAGCTTTCTTT. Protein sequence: CASSHRGRNTEAFF.